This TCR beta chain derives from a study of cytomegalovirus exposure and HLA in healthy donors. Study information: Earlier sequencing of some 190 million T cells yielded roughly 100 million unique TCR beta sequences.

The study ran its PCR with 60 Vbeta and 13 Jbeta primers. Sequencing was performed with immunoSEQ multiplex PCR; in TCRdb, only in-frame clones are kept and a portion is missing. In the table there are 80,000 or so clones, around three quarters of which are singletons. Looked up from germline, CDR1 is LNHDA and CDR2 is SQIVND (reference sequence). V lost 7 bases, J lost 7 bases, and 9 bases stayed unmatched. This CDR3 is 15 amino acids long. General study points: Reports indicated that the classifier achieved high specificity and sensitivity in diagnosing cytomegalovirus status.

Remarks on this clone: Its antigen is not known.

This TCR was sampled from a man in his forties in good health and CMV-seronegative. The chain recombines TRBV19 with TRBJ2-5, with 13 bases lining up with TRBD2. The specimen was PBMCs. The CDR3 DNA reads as TGTGCCAGTACTCAGACTAGCGGGGGGTTCGGGACCCAGTACTTC. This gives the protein CASTQTSGGFGTQYF.